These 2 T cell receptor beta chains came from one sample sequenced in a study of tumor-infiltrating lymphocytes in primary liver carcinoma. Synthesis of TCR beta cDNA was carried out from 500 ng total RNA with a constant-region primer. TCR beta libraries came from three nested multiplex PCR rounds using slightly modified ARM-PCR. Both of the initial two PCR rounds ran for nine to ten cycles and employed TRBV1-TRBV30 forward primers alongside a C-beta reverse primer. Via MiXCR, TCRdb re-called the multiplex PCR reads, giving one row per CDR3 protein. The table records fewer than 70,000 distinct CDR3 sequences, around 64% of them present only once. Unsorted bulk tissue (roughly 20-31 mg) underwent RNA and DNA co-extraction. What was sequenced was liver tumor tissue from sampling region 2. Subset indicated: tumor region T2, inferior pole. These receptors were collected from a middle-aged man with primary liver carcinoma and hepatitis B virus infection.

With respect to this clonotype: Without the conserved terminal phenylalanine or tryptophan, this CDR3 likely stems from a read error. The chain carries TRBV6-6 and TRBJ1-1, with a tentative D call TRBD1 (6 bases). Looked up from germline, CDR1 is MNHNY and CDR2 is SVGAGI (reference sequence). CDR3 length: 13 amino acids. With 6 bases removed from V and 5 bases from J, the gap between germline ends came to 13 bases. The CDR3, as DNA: TGTGCCAGCAGCACAGGGAGGACTACTGAAGCTTTCATT. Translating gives CASSTGRTTEAFI.

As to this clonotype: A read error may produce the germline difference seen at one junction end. Here the CDR3 DNA reads TGTGCCAACAGTTTAGCACGGGCTAGCGGGAGCCTCTCCTACGAGCAGTACTTC. It codes for CANSLARASGSLSYEQYF. The chain couples TRBV12-3 or TRBV12-4 to TRBJ2-7, with 10 bases identical to TRBD2. The CDR3 consists of 18 residues.